This record looks at one TCR beta chain sequence and its context. Its specificity is unknown. Combining a sample-barcoded 5' primer with a J-beta primer mix, a second PCR ran for 7 to 11 cycles. Every cDNA molecule bore a tag from a template-switch adaptor containing 12 random nucleotides. A single record per CDR3 protein comes from TCRdb applying MiXCR to the 5' RACE reads. The sample lists 1.5 million to 2 million distinct CDR3 sequences; 39% were seen once. The sample is drawn from a study of blood T cells in healthy people across ages. Donors were systemically healthy Caucasian individuals from Russia aged 6 to 90 years. The CDR3 loop spans 18 amino acids. V was pared by 6 bases and J by 4 bases, with 9 bases of the junction left unmatched. General study results and limits: A greater number of naive CD4+ cells and higher diversity distinguished long-lived donors from aged donors. Age showed a roughly linear inverse relationship with TCR beta diversity per million T cells.

Sequencing was done on a sample of blood. The J gene is TRBJ2-1, the V gene TRBV12-3 or TRBV12-4; TRBD2 matches 16 bases. The source is a human donor in good health. The CDR3 is CASSPGTSGGAMYNEQFF. The DNA of the CDR3 is TGTGCCAGCAGCCCGGGGACTAGCGGGGGGGCGATGTACAATGAGCAGTTCTTC.